These 9 T cell receptor beta chains share one sample of origin, sequenced in a study of T-cell memory formation after mild COVID-19. MiXCR was run by TCRdb on the 5' RACE reads, yielding one entry per CDR3 protein. The sample carries roughly 160,000 distinct CDR3 sequences, roughly 11% recorded once. The sequencing sample was made of PBMCs or a T cell subset sorted from them (not recorded which). All receptors derive from a man in his late teens or twenties who had mild COVID-19 (a few samples of this study predate the infection). Cell type and time point are not known.

J is TRBJ2-3 and V is TRBV9, with TRBD2 as a possible D gene (6 bases). Trimming took off 4 bases at V and 6 bases at J, with 15 bases between the two ends. Looked up from germline, CDR1 is SGDLS and CDR2 is YYNGEE. The CDR3 consists of 14 residues. The CDR3 spells CASSRDFQTDTQYF. DNA for the CDR3: TGTGCCAGCAGCCGGGACTTCCAGACGGATACGCAGTATTTT. Supplemented by reference TRBV9 and TRBJ2-3, the full variable domain reads DSGVTQTPKHLITATGQRVTLRCSPRSGDLSVYWYQQSLDQGLQFLIQYYNGEERAKGNILERFSAQQFPDLHSELNLSSLELGDSALYFCASSRDFQTDTQYFGPGTRLTVL.

The V and J genes are TRBV2 and TRBJ2-5; TRBD1 aligns across 7 bases. The V gene end was trimmed by 4 bases and the J gene end by 5 bases; junction bases not matched to a gene: 4. Germline CDR1 reads SNHLY; CDR2 reads FYNNEI. CDR3 size: 13 residues. CDR3 DNA sequence: TGTGCCAGCAGTGGACAGGGTAGGGAGACCCAGTACTTC. This gives the protein CASSGQGRETQYF.

This clonotype was seen a handful of times. The J gene is TRBJ2-5, the V gene TRBV4-1, with TRBD1 matching 9 bases. In germline, CDR1 is MGHRA, CDR2 YSYEKL. This CDR3 is 13 amino acids long. V dropped 8 bases and J dropped 7; count of bases not matched to a gene: 8. The chain's CDR3 is CASGLGDRATQYF. DNA of the CDR3: TGCGCCAGCGGTTTAGGGGACAGGGCGACCCAGTACTTC.

DNA for the CDR3: TGTGCCACCAGCATAGATCCCGGTTACACAGATACGCAGTATTTT. Translating it yields CATSIDPGYTDTQYF. The V and J genes are TRBV15 and TRBJ2-3; D is ambiguous. Germline-derived CDR1 and CDR2 are LNHNV and YYDKDF (reference sequence). With 4 bases removed from V and 2 bases from J, the gap between germline ends came to 13 bases. This CDR3 comprises 15 residues.

This clonotype was counted only a few times. The rearrangement links TRBV12-3 or TRBV12-4 to TRBJ1-5; 12 bases agree with TRBD1. The CDR3 is 14 residues long. V dropped 6 bases and J dropped 5; count of bases not matched to a gene: 2. The CDR3 DNA is TGTGCCAGCAGGGGGACAGGGGGCTATCAGCCCCAGCATTTT. This sequence encodes CASRGTGGYQPQHF.

The chain recombines TRBV3-1 with TRBJ2-3; D is undetermined. The CDR3 consists of 13 residues. Trimming pared 0 bases from V and 3 bases from J, leaving 4 bases between. CDR1 is LGHDT and CDR2 is YNNKEL in the germline V gene (reference sequence). CDR3 residues: CASSQDFTDTQYF. CDR3 nucleotide sequence: TGTGCCAGCAGCCAAGATTTTACAGATACGCAGTATTTT.

This clonotype showed up just a few times. This chain joins TRBV24-1 and TRBJ2-1; the match to TRBD1 covers 9 bases. V was pared by 1 base and J by 0 bases, with 6 bases of the junction left unmatched. Per germline, CDR1 KGHDR and CDR2 SFDVKD. This CDR3 region has 18 residues. The CDR3 DNA follows: TGTGCCACCAGTGATTTTAACACAGGGGGCGGCTCCTACAATGAGCAGTTCTTC. This gives the protein CATSDFNTGGGSYNEQFF.

This clonotype was found many times. The chain is built from TRBV12-3 or TRBV12-4 and TRBJ1-6, with D possibly TRBD1 on 5 matching bases. Trimming cost V 4 bases and J 0 bases, with 10 bases left between them. The CDR3 has 16 amino acids. CDR3 DNA: TGTGCCAGCAGTTCCCAGGGCAGCTCCTATAATTCACCCCTCCACTTT. Translated: CASSSQGSSYNSPLHF.

This clonotype was counted between two and nine times. The chain links TRBV20-1 to TRBJ2-1; 10 nucleotides match TRBD2. CDR1 DFQATT and CDR2 SNEGSKA come from the germline V gene (reference sequence). Trimming cost V 8 bases and J 4 bases; bases outside gene matches: 8. This CDR3 has 14 amino acids. CDR3 in amino acids: CSTKASGGYNEQFF. As DNA, the CDR3 is TGCAGTACAAAAGCTAGCGGGGGATACAATGAGCAGTTCTTC.